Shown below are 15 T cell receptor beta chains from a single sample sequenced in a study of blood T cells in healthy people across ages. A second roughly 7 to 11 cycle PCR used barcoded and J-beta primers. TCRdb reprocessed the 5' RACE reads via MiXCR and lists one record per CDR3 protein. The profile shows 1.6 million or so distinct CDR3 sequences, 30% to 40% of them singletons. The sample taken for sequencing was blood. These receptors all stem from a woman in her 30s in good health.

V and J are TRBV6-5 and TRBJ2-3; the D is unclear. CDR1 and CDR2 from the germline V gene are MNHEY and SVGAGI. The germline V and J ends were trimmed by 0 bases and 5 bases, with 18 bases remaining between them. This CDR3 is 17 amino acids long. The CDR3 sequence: CASSYSYQIRARDTQYF. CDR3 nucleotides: TGTGCCAGCAGTTACTCCTATCAGATCCGAGCTAGAGATACGCAGTATTTT.

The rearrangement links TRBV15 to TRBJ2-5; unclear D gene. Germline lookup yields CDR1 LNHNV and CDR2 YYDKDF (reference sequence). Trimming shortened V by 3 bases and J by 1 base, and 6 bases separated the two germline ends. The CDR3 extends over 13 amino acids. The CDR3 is CATSRRPQETQYF. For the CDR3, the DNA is TGTGCCACCAGCAGGCGGCCCCAAGAGACCCAGTACTTC. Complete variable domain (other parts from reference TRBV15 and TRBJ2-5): DAMVIQNPRYQVTQFGKPVTLSCSQTLNHNVMYWYQQKSSQAPKLLFHYYDKDFNNEADTPDNFQSRRPNTSFCFLDIRSPGLGDTAMYLCATSRRPQETQYFGPGTRLLVL.

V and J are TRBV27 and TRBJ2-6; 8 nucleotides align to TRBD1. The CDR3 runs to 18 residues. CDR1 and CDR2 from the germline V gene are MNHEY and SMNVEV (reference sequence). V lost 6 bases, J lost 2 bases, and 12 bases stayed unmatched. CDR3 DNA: TGTGCCAGCAGCTCGACCGGGACAGGCTTCGCTGGGGCCAACGTCCTGACTTTC. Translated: CASSSTGTGFAGANVLTF.

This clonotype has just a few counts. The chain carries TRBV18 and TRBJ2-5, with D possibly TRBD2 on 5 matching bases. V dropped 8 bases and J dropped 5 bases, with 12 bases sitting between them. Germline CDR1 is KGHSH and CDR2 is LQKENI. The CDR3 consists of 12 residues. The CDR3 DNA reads TGTGCCAGCCACCGTGGCGGGGAGACCCAGTACTTC. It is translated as CASHRGGETQYF. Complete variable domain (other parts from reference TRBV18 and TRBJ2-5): NAGVMQNPRHLVRRRGQEARLRCSPMKGHSHVYWYRQLPEEGLKFMVYLQKENIIDESGMPKERFSAEFPKEGPSILRIQQVVRGDSAAYFCASHRGGETQYFGPGTRLLVL.

The CDR3 sequence is CSASRTYNEQFF. DNA for the CDR3: TGCAGTGCTAGCCGGACCTACAATGAGCAGTTCTTC. The V and J genes are TRBV20-1 and TRBJ2-1; no reliable D call. The CDR3 covers 12 residues. The ends were cut back, 3 bases at V and 2 bases at J, with 5 bases in the middle. CDR1 is DFQATT, CDR2 SNEGSKA, per germline (reference sequence).

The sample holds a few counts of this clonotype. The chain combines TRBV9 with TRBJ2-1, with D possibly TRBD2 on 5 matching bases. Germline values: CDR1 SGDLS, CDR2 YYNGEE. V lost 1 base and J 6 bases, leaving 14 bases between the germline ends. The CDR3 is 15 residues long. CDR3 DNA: TGTGCCAGCAGCGTAAGCTGGGGAGTCTTCAATGAGCAGTTCTTC. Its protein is CASSVSWGVFNEQFF.

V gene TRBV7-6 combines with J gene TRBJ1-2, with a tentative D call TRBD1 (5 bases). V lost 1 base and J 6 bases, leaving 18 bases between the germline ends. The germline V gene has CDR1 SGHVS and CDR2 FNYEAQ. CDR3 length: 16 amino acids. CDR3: CASSLDLGGPSNGYTF. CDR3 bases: TGTGCCAGCAGCTTAGATCTCGGGGGACCGAGTAATGGCTACACCTTC.

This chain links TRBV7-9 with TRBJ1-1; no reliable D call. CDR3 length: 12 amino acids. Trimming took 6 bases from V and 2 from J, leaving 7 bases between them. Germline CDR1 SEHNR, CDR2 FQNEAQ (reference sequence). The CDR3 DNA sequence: TGTGCCAGCAGAATAAGAAACACTGAAGCTTTCTTT. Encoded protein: CASRIRNTEAFF.

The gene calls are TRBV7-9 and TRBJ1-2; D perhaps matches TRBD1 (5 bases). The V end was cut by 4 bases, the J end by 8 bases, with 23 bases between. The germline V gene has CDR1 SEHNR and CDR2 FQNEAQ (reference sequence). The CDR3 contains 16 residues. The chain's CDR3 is CASSSNAPQDMMGYTF. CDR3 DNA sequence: TGTGCCAGCAGCTCCAATGCCCCACAGGATATGATGGGCTACACCTTC.

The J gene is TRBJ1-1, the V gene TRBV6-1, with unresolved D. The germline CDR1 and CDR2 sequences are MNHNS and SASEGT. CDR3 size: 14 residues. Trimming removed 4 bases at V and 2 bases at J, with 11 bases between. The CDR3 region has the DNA TGTGCCAGCAGTGGATACTACAGCAACACTGAAGCTTTCTTT. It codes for CASSGYYSNTEAFF.

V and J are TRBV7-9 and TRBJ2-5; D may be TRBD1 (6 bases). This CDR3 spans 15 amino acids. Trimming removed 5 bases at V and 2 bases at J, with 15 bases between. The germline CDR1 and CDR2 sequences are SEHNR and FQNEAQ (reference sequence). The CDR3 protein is CASSLGQTTQETQYF. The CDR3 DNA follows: TGTGCCAGCAGCCTCGGACAGACTACTCAAGAGACCCAGTACTTC.

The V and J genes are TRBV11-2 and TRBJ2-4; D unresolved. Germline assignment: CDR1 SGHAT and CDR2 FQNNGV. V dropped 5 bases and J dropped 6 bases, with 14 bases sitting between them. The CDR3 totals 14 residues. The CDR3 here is CASSPGIPSNIQYF. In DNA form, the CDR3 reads TGTGCCAGCAGCCCGGGCATTCCATCAAACATTCAGTACTTC.

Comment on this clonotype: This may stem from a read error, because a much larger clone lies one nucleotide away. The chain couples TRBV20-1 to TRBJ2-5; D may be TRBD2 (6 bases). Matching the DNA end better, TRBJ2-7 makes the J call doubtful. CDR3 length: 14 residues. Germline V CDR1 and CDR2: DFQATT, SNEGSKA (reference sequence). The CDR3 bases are TGCAGTGCTAGCTCTAGCGAGAGTATCGACGAGCAGTACTTC. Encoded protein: CSASSSESIDEQYF.

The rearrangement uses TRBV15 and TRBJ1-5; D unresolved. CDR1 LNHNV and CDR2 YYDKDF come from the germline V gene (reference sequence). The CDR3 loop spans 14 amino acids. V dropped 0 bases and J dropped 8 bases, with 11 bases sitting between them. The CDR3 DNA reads TGTGCCACCAGCAGAGATGGGGTAATGGAGCCCCAGCATTTT. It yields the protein CATSRDGVMEPQHF.

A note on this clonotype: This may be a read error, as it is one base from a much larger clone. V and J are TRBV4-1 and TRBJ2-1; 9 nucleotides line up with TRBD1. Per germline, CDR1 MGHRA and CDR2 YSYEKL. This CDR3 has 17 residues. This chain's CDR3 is CDSSQDRGDRAYNEQFF. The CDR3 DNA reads TGCGACAGCAGCCAAGATAGAGGGGACAGGGCCTACAATGAGCAGTTCTTC.